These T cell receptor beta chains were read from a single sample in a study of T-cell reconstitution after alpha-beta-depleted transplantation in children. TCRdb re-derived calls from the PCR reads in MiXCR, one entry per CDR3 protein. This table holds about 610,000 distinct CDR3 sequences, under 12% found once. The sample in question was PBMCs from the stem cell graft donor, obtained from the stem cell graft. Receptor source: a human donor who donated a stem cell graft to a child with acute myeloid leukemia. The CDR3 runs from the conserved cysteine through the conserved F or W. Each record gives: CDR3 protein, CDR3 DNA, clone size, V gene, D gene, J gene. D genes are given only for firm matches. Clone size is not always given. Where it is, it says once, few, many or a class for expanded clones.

cdr3_aa: CASSATSGRMYNEQFF
cdr3_nt: TGTGCCAGCAGTGCGACTAGCGGGAGAATGTACAATGAGCAGTTCTTC
clone_size: .
v_call: TRBV12-3/TRBV12-4
d_call: TRBD2
j_call: TRBJ2-1

cdr3_aa: CAISATGGETQYF
cdr3_nt: TGTGCCATCAGTGCGACAGGGGGGGAGACCCAGTACTTC
clone_size: few
v_call: TRBV10-3
d_call: TRBD1
j_call: TRBJ2-5

cdr3_aa: CSVESTSGRPRGGEQFF
cdr3_nt: TGCAGCGTTGAATCGACTAGCGGGAGGCCTCGGGGGGGTGAGCAGTTCTTC
clone_size: many
v_call: TRBV29-1
d_call: TRBD2
j_call: TRBJ2-1

cdr3_aa: CASSPRTTGGVGANVLTF
cdr3_nt: TGTGCCAGCAGCCCTAGAACGACAGGGGGCGTTGGGGCCAACGTCCTGACTTTC
clone_size: many
v_call: TRBV11-2
d_call: TRBD1
j_call: TRBJ2-6

cdr3_aa: CASREGQGARREQYF
cdr3_nt: TGTGCCAGCAGAGAGGGACAGGGGGCGAGGCGCGAGCAGTACTTC
clone_size: many
v_call: TRBV12-3/TRBV12-4
d_call: TRBD1
j_call: TRBJ2-7

cdr3_aa: CASSQVLLAETQYF
cdr3_nt: TGCGCCAGCAGCCAAGTCTTACTAGCAGAGACCCAGTACTTC
clone_size: .
v_call: TRBV4-1
d_call: .
j_call: TRBJ2-5

cdr3_aa: CASSLYSGQQETQYF
cdr3_nt: TGTGCCAGCAGCTTATATTCCGGACAGCAAGAGACCCAGTACTTC
clone_size: .
v_call: TRBV7-2
d_call: .
j_call: TRBJ2-5

cdr3_aa: CASSDVGGGHNEQFF
cdr3_nt: TGTGCCAGCAGTGACGTGGGAGGGGGCCACAATGAGCAGTTCTTC
clone_size: many
v_call: TRBV6-4
d_call: .
j_call: TRBJ2-1

cdr3_aa: CASSSRLLGNQPQHF
cdr3_nt: TGTGCCAGCAGCTCCAGGCTGCTGGGTAATCAGCCCCAGCATTTT
clone_size: .
v_call: TRBV7-1
d_call: .
j_call: TRBJ1-5

cdr3_aa: CSARSPSGLTDTQYF
cdr3_nt: TGCAGTGCTAGATCCCCCAGCGGCCTCACAGATACGCAGTATTTT
clone_size: few
v_call: TRBV20-1
d_call: .
j_call: TRBJ2-3

cdr3_aa: CASSFRDGSYEQYF
cdr3_nt: TGTGCCAGCAGCTTCAGGGACGGTTCGTACGAGCAGTACTTC
clone_size: .
v_call: TRBV7-9
d_call: .
j_call: TRBJ2-7

cdr3_aa: CASSQDLQETQYF
cdr3_nt: TGTGCCAGCAGCCAAGACCTCCAAGAGACCCAGTACTTC
clone_size: many
v_call: TRBV14
d_call: .
j_call: TRBJ2-5

cdr3_aa: CATSEPTSGPSYNEQFF
cdr3_nt: TGTGCCACCAGTGAGCCAACTAGCGGCCCCTCCTACAATGAGCAGTTCTTC
clone_size: .
v_call: TRBV24-1
d_call: TRBD2
j_call: TRBJ2-1

cdr3_aa: CASSFGRAGNTIYF
cdr3_nt: TGTGCCAGCAGCTTCGGCAGGGCTGGAAACACCATATATTTT
clone_size: .
v_call: TRBV7-2
d_call: .
j_call: TRBJ1-3

cdr3_aa: CSVVAGAKNEQFF
cdr3_nt: TGCAGCGTTGTAGCGGGAGCGAAGAATGAGCAGTTCTTC
clone_size: few
v_call: TRBV29-1
d_call: TRBD2
j_call: TRBJ2-1

cdr3_aa: CSARVGQGYNSPLHF
cdr3_nt: TGCAGTGCTAGAGTAGGTCAGGGTTATAATTCACCCCTCCACTTT
clone_size: few
v_call: TRBV20-1
d_call: .
j_call: TRBJ1-6

cdr3_aa: CASSQDPGTASNYGYTF
cdr3_nt: TGCGCCAGCAGCCAAGATCCCGGGACAGCTTCTAACTATGGCTACACCTTC
clone_size: .
v_call: TRBV4-3
d_call: TRBD1
j_call: TRBJ1-2

cdr3_aa: CASVRRAGTSGTDTQYF
cdr3_nt: TGTGCCAGCGTAAGGAGGGCCGGGACTAGCGGCACAGATACGCAGTATTTT
clone_size: .
v_call: TRBV7-8
d_call: TRBD2
j_call: TRBJ2-3

cdr3_aa: CASSAGTGSEKLFF
cdr3_nt: TGTGCCAGCAGCGCCGGGACAGGCAGCGAAAAACTGTTTTTT
clone_size: many
v_call: TRBV9
d_call: TRBD1
j_call: TRBJ1-4

cdr3_aa: CASSQDIEREGSYEQYF
cdr3_nt: TGTGCCAGCAGCCAAGATATCGAGCGGGAGGGGTCCTACGAGCAGTACTTC
clone_size: many
v_call: TRBV4-2
d_call: TRBD2
j_call: TRBJ2-7

cdr3_aa: CASSLGHRTYEQYF
cdr3_nt: TGTGCCAGCAGCTTAGGACACCGAACCTACGAGCAGTACTTC
clone_size: few
v_call: TRBV7-6
d_call: .
j_call: TRBJ2-7

cdr3_aa: CSAPGTSEVEQYF
cdr3_nt: TGCAGTGCTCCTGGGACTTCTGAGGTCGAGCAGTACTTC
clone_size: many
v_call: TRBV20-1
d_call: .
j_call: TRBJ2-7

cdr3_aa: CASSLDGGYGYTF
cdr3_nt: TGTGCCAGCAGCTTAGATGGGGGCTATGGCTACACCTTC
clone_size: many
v_call: TRBV11-2
d_call: .
j_call: TRBJ1-2

cdr3_aa: CCARDPTGFNYGYTF
cdr3_nt: TGCTGTGCTAGAGATCCGACAGGTTTTAACTATGGCTACACCTTC
clone_size: .
v_call: TRBV20-1
d_call: .
j_call: TRBJ1-2

cdr3_aa: CASRHRGQDTQYF
cdr3_nt: TGTGCCAGCAGACACCGGGGCCAAGATACGCAGTATTTT
clone_size: many
v_call: TRBV6-2/TRBV6-3
d_call: .
j_call: TRBJ2-3

cdr3_aa: CASSQDVIGYEQYF
cdr3_nt: TGTGCCAGCAGCCAAGATGTAATTGGTTACGAGCAGTACTTC
clone_size: many
v_call: TRBV3-1
d_call: .
j_call: TRBJ2-7